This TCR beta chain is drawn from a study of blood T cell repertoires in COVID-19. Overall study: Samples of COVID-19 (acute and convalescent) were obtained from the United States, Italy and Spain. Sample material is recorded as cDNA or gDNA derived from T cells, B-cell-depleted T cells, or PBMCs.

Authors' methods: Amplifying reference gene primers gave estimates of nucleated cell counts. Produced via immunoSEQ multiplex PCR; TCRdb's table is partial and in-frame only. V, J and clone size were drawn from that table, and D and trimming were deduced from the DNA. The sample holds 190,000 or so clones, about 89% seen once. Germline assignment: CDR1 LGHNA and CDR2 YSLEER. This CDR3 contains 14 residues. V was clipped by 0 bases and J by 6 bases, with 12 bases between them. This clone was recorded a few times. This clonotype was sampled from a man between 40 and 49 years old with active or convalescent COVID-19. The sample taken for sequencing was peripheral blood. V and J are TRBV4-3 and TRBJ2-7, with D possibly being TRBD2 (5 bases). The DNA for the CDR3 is TGCGCCAGCAGCCAAGATAACGAGGGTTCCGAGCAGTACTTC. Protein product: CASSQDNEGSEQYF.